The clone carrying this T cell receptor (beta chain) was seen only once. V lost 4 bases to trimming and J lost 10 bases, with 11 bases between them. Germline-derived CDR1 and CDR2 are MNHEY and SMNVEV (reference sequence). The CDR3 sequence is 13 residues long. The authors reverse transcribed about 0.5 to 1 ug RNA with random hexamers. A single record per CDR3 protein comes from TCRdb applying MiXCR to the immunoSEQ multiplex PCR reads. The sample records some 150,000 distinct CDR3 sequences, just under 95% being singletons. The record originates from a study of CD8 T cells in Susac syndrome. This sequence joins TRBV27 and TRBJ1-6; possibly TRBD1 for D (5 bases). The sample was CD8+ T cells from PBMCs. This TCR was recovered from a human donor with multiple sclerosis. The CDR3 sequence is CASSWRGDSPLHF. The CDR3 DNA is TGTGCCAGCAGTTGGAGGGGTGACTCACCCCTCCACTTT.